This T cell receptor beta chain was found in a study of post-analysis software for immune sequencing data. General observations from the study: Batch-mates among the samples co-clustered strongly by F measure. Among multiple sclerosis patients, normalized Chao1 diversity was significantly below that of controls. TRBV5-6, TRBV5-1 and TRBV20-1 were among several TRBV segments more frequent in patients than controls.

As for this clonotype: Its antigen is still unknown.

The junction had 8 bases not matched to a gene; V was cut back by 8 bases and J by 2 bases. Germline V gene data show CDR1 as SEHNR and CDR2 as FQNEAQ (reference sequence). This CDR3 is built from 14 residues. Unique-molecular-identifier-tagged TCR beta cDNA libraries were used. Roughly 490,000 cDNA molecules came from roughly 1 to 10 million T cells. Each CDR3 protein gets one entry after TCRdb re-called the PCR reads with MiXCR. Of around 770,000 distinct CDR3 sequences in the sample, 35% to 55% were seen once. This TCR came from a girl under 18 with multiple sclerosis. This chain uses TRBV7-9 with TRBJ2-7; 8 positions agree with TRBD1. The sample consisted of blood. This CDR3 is CASAGGLRPYEQYF. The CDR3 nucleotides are TGTGCCAGCGCAGGGGGCTTAAGACCCTACGAGCAGTACTTC.